This note documents a single TCR beta chain sequence. The antigen this receptor binds is unknown. The input lacks base qualities; no much larger clone sits a single base away. This specimen comes from a study of blood T cell repertoires in COVID-19 (dated by TCRdb to about 2020). For context, the study as a whole: The collaborator samples originated in the United States, Italy and Spain and spanned the acute and convalescent phases of COVID-19. The material from the prospective study consisted of cDNA or gDNA derived from T cells, B-cell-depleted T cells, or PBMCs. Deeply sampled blood TCRbeta repertoires from subjects exposed to, actively infected with, or recovered from COVID-19 were included in the dataset. A freely available public database, intended as a resource for researchers studying the immune response to SARS-CoV-2, is where the repertoires were released. Samples were obtained from the ongoing ImmuneRACE study (first 160 participants) and from 1,000 to 1,500 subjects provided by 6 global collaborators. Sample metadata almost always included a de-identified subject ID, COVID-19 status, age in years and sex. Where HLA class I and class II types were available, the types were taken from metadata supplied by the sample provider, not from assay-based typing.

V and J lose 0 bases and 7 bases, and a span of 7 bases separates them. The CDR3 holds 12 amino acids from the cysteine to the phenylalanine. The sequence is cut down to CDR3 DNA, 36 bases in frame from base 1. What the study reported, not specific to this receptor: The amount of clinical and demographic metadata varied by source and participant and was provided uncurated.

TCRbeta CDR3 regions were amplified from genomic DNA by means of the immunoSEQ Assay, a bias-controlled multiplex PCR. Turning to the authors' computational methods: The number of nucleated cells in each sample was estimated by amplification of reference gene primers within the assay. Sequence reads were collapsed and filtered to measure the absolute abundance of every unique TCRbeta CDR3 rearrangement. For each sample, productive Simpson clonality was calculated by taking the square root of Simpson's diversity index across productive rearrangements. TCRdb took over this immuneACCESS table, retaining in-frame rearrangements with V and J assigned. Such tables are incomplete; in checked studies, under half of the missing clones stem from an unresolved V gene, and the remainder is unexplained. V and J calls and clone size are given by that table; D and trimming were obtained from the DNA. This sample holds under 150,000 clones; around 89% were observed only once. Together, the top ten hold roughly 28% of the sample.

Whole blood was collected in K2EDTA tubes by collaborating institutions according to the institutions' own protocols. Collaborator samples were shipped for TCRbeta analysis as frozen whole blood, isolated PBMCs, or DNA extracted from either sample type. Input material: peripheral blood. The chain is assembled from TRBV12-3 or TRBV12-4 and TRBJ2-7; the D gene cannot be resolved reliably. The clonotype comes from a human donor in a cohort sampled during active COVID-19. The CDR3 corresponds to CASSLAPGEQYF. The nucleotides are TGTGCCAGCAGTTTAGCGCCCGGGGAGCAGTACTTC.